A single T cell receptor (beta chain) is shown here with its context. Its target antigen remains unknown. Base quality data are lacking; no much larger clone is found one base away. The CDR3 runs 12 residues from the cysteine to the phenylalanine. Left in the record is the CDR3 DNA by itself, 36 bases read in frame from the first base. The germline V gene specifies SNHLY as CDR1 and FYNNEI as CDR2. V sheds 8 bases and J sheds 6 bases, leaving 13 bases between their ends. Profiling of TCR beta VDJ combinations and CDR3 sequences used genomic DNA as the template. An Illumina HiSeq 2000 was used for TCR repertoire sequencing. In the original analysis: Repertoire assessment relied on Simpson's diversity index, CDR3 size and DJ length profiles, and TRBV/TRBJ rearrangement plots. The most abundant DNA sequence in the deep sequencing data was taken as the immunodominant clone. CDR3 amino acid sequences were checked for sharing across subjects and were also compared against the VDJdb database and published repertoires. TCRdb trimmed public reads at Q25 via fastp, called clones via MiXCR and kept in-frame beta chains. Here each entry gathers all rows of one CDR3 protein and keeps the most common genes and DNA. TCRdb, rather than the study authors, made the V and J calls. For this sample the table gives 450,000 to 600,000 distinct CDR3 sequences, of which more than 25% were detected only once. The biggest ten clones account for around 0.82% of the sample.

The patients picked for sequencing were ones in whom flow cytometry had shown an expansion of CD8+CD57+ cells. Every patient had a diagnosis of severe acquired aplastic anemia based on International Study of Aplastic Anemia and Agranulocytosis and Camitta criteria. At the time blood was sampled, none of the patients had received any therapy. The study deep-sequenced TCR repertoires of sorted CD4+ and CD8+ blood T cells from severe aplastic anemia patients and healthy subjects. Patients were enrolled under clinicaltrials.gov protocols 00001620, 01623167, 00001397, 00071045, 00081523 and 00961064 in the USA. Ficoll-Paque density gradient centrifugation was used to isolate peripheral blood mononuclear cells. Before DNA was extracted, CD4+ and CD8+ T cells were sorted using either FACS or magnetic beads. The sample originates from a study of CD8+CD57+ T cells in acquired aplastic anemia (dated by TCRdb to 2017 to 2018). A note on the overall study: DNA extracted from sorted CD4+ and CD8+ cells had a mean of approximately 3 ug, with a range of about 0.19 to 30 ug. CD8+CD57+ expansion was defined as frequency above the mean frequency observed in healthy subjects.

The paper's findings and limits, for the study overall: Patients and healthy controls showed no significant difference in CD8+ Simpson's diversity (P=0.060). Around 28 CD8+ CDR3 sequences were found to be shared between patients and controls, but these sequences appeared to be highly expressed in patients and within the immunodominant clones of the patients.

The clonotype comes from a human donor with aplastic anemia. Here the chain combines TRBV2 and TRBJ1-1, with a weak D call of TRBD1 (5 bases match). Sequenced material: sorted CD4+, CD8+, or CD8+CD57+ T cells (not recorded which) from PBMCs. The CDR3 reads as follows: CASSQGTSEAFF. The sequenced DNA is TGTGCCAGCTCGCAGGGAACATCTGAAGCTTTCTTT.